The clone carrying this TCR beta chain was recorded a few times. Its antigen is still unknown. The data belong to a study of T cell clonotyping in hematopoietic cell transplantation. Measured with immunoSEQ multiplex PCR; TCRdb has only the in-frame clones, and not every one. The top ten hold 3.5% to 5% of the sample, which has about 15,000 clones, 75% to 90% seen once. The CDR3 is made up of 19 amino acids. CDR1 is GTSNPN, CDR2 SVGIG, per germline (reference sequence). Trimming cost V 0 bases and J 1 base, with 22 bases left between them. Study-wide points: Pathologically expanded recipient clonotypes increased progressively from day 30 to day 180 as diversity fell.

The gene calls are TRBV30 and TRBJ1-3; D is undetermined. The TCR originated in a woman aged 40-49 years in good health. Some clones in this sample may be carry-over from other donors' samples. Sequenced sample: peripheral blood mononuclear cells. The CDR3 DNA sequence: TGTGCCTGGAGTGTACTTTGGTCCCGAGGTCGGAGTTCTGGAAACACCATATATTTT. It yields the protein CAWSVLWSRGRSSGNTIYF.